What follows describes a single T cell receptor (beta chain). This clone's antigen is unknown. Nothing much larger sits one base from this clone, and base qualities are not available. The sample belongs to a study of CD8 T cells in Susac syndrome (dated by TCRdb to the late 2010s). In the study overall: The study used repertoire sequencing to test whether antigen drove CD8+ T cell activation and differentiation in Susac syndrome. The investigation overall reported the following: The TCR sequencing and HLA analysis was acknowledged to have included a relatively small number of individuals.

The CDR3 goes from the cysteine to the phenylalanine over 14 residues. Of all the DNA, just the CDR3 is kept, 42 bases in frame from base 1. The germline V gene encodes CDR1 SGHTA and CDR2 FQGNSA. Unmatched junction bases come to 2, with V trimmed by 2 bases and J by 4 bases. RNA was extracted with the RNeasy kit and about 0.45 to 1 ug was reverse transcribed using random hexamers. The immunoSEQ multiplex PCR assay, covering 54 Vbeta and 13 Jbeta segments, was used to amplify TCR beta CDR3 regions. PCR amplification bias was corrected using a synthetic template baseline for primer optimization and computational correction. The paper's processing steps were these. Reads were annotated to V, D and J genes according to IMGT and were analyzed with immunoSEQ Analyzer, with only productive sequences retained. Clonality was calculated as one minus the Shannon entropy normalized by log2 of the number of productive unique sequences. For each patient and control, public and private clones were evaluated among the 100 most prevalent clones. A clone was defined as Susac-specific if it was absent from the healthy and MS cohorts, from more than 850 published viral clones and from other ImmuneACCESS disease sequences. TCRdb passed the public sequencing reads through fastp at Q25 and MiXCR, retaining productive beta sequences. Identical CDR3 proteins give one entry, which carries the most common genes and DNA. TCRdb's processing, not the authors', yielded these V and J calls. Present in this sample are 150,000 or so distinct CDR3 sequences, about 91% of which were seen just once. Roughly 0.08% of the sample goes to the ten largest clones.

Peripheral blood CD8+ and CD4+ T cells from healthy donors, Susac syndrome patients and multiple sclerosis patients were profiled by high-throughput TCR beta sequencing. The healthy donors served as controls matched for age and sex. CD8+ TEMRA cells were enriched by FACS, while bulk CD8+ and CD4+ T cells were purified by magnetic negative isolation. Blood was drawn into EDTA tubes, processed within 24 hours, and PBMCs were isolated by density gradient centrifugation. PBMCs intended for TCR sequencing were cryopreserved in liquid nitrogen and thawed later in a water bath at 37 degrees C. A purity of at least 90% was achieved for sorted or isolated CD4+, CD8+ and CD8+ TEMRA cells.

What was sequenced was CD4+ T cells from PBMCs. This receptor was identified in a human donor in good health. The receptor chain draws on TRBV7-2 and TRBJ2-5, and 9 junction bases match TRBD2. The CDR3 amino acid sequence is: CASSLRTSAETQYF. The nucleotide sequence reads TGTGCCAGCAGCTTAAGGACTAGCGCAGAGACCCAGTACTTC.